This paragraph covers one T cell receptor (beta chain) sequence. The study assigned cohorts using participant-reported clinical history. Two negative PCRs, clearance, or symptom resolution were required of recovered Cohort 3 donors. This record belongs to a study of blood T cell repertoires in COVID-19. Study-level background: Donors in the United States, Italy and Spain gave samples during acute or convalescent COVID-19.

Clones were read by immunoSEQ multiplex PCR, and TCRdb kept only the in-frame ones, dropping some. The table records 390,000 or so clones, around 83% of them present only once. From germline, CDR1 is MNHNS and CDR2 SASEGT. V shed 2 bases, J shed 6 bases, and the junction held 7 bases outside the gene matches. The CDR3 spans 15 residues. The rearrangement uses TRBV6-1 and TRBJ2-7, with 10 bases lining up with TRBD1. The TCR comes from a woman in her 50s who had recovered from COVID-19. Sequencing was carried out using PBMCs or T cells enriched from blood (not recorded which). In DNA, the CDR3 is TGTGCCAGCAGTGAACCGGGACAGGGGCCCATCGAGCAGTACTTC. Protein: CASSEPGQGPIEQYF.